Sequencing of this T cell receptor (beta chain) was carried out in a study of cytomegalovirus exposure and HLA in healthy donors. The PCR employed 60 Vbeta primers together with 13 Jbeta primers. Clones were sequenced by immunoSEQ multiplex PCR, and TCRdb holds only the in-frame ones, with some missing. The profile covers some 150,000 clones, with less than 10% appearing a single time and 1.8% taken by the ten largest. General study results and limits: Reports indicated that the classifier achieved high specificity and sensitivity in diagnosing cytomegalovirus status.

In regard to this clone: Antigen: not known.

The sequence was obtained from a man over 45 in good health and CMV-seronegative. The sequenced sample was PBMCs.

The CDR3 DNA reads as TGTGCCAGCATCGGACAGGTGGACAATCAGCCCCAGCATTTT. Protein: CASIGQVDNQPQHF. J is TRBJ1-5 and V is TRBV6-6; TRBD1 aligns across 7 bases. Per germline, CDR1 MNHNY and CDR2 SVGAGI (reference sequence). Trimming took 7 bases from V and 3 from J; bases not matched to a gene: 6. This CDR3 spans 14 amino acids.